A single sample is the source of the 8 T cell receptor beta chains below, sequenced in a study of beta chain features in type 1 diabetes. Expressed TCRB transcripts were sequenced because the entire RNA isolate underwent reverse transcription. The table came from immunoSEQ multiplex PCR; TCRdb's copy has only in-frame clones and leaves some out. The data hold roughly 370,000 clones, with around 14% observed a single time. The sample taken for sequencing was naive CD4+ T cells from blood. These receptor sequences come from a man aged 25-45 years in good health.

This rearrangement joins TRBV2 to TRBJ1-6; 7 bases match TRBD1. V trimming: 7 bases; J trimming: 7 bases; junction bases outside the gene matches: 4. CDR3 length: 13 residues. From germline, CDR1 is SNHLY and CDR2 FYNNEI. The CDR3 DNA is TGTGCCAGCACCGCCAGGGGGAATTCACCCCTCCACTTT. This sequence encodes CASTARGNSPLHF.

The rearrangement uses TRBV4-3 and TRBJ1-5; D is undetermined. CDR1 is LGHNA, CDR2 YSLEER, per germline. The CDR3 spans 14 residues. Trimming took 10 bases from V and 5 from J, leaving 18 bases between them. CDR3 residues: CATPELRADQPQHF. The CDR3 DNA reads as TGCGCCACTCCGGAGCTGAGGGCAGATCAGCCCCAGCATTTT.

The V call is TRBV13, the J call TRBJ2-5, with D uncertain. Per germline, CDR1 PRHDT and CDR2 FYEKMQ (reference sequence). V dropped 0 bases and J dropped 5 bases, with 13 bases sitting between them. This CDR3 comprises 15 residues. CDR3 nucleotides: TGTGCCAGCAGCTTAGGGCTAGTTTCATGGGAGACCCAGTACTTC. It is translated as CASSLGLVSWETQYF.

This sequence joins TRBV7-2 and TRBJ2-1, with 8 bases matching TRBD1. This CDR3 spans 17 amino acids. Per the germline V gene, CDR1 is SGHTA and CDR2 is FQGNSA. The V segment lost 1 base and the J segment 6 bases; nucleotides outside the gene matches: 11. CDR3 bases: TGTGCCAGCAGCTTAGGAAGGGGACAGGTGGCCCGCAATGAGCAGTTCTTC. It yields the protein CASSLGRGQVARNEQFF.

V and J are TRBV7-9 and TRBJ2-1; 9 nucleotides line up with TRBD1. V shed 4 bases and J 8 bases; nucleotides not matched to a gene: 6. CDR1 SEHNR and CDR2 FQNEAQ come from the germline V gene (reference sequence). This CDR3 region has 14 residues. The CDR3 is CASSYGTGRYEQFF. For the CDR3, the DNA is TGTGCCAGCAGCTACGGGACAGGGAGGTATGAGCAGTTCTTC.

The chain combines TRBV6-1 with TRBJ2-5, with 9 bases matching TRBD1. The CDR3 loop spans 15 amino acids. Losses at the gene ends were 7 bases for V and 5 bases for J; bases not matched to a gene: 11. Germline values: CDR1 MNHNS, CDR2 SASEGT. DNA for the CDR3: TGTGCCAGCAAGGGGGCCCCGGACAGGGGTGAGACCCAGTACTTC. Amino acid sequence: CASKGAPDRGETQYF.

CDR3 in DNA: TGTGCCAGCATAGAGGCGAACGGGGAGCTGTTTTTT. Its protein product is CASIEANGELFF. The chain recombines TRBV6-5 with TRBJ2-2; D not certain. V gave up 7 bases and J gave up 7 bases, with 10 bases separating them. Per the germline V gene, CDR1 is MNHEY and CDR2 is SVGAGI. The CDR3 totals 12 residues.

Only a few counts were recorded for this clone. This sequence joins TRBV28 and TRBJ1-3; no clear D. The germline V gene has CDR1 MDHEN and CDR2 SYDVKM. Trimming removed 6 bases from V and 8 bases from J, with 11 bases in between. The CDR3 is 12 amino acids. The CDR3 protein is CASSTALDTIYF. The CDR3 nucleotides read TGTGCCAGCAGCACCGCATTAGACACCATATATTTT.